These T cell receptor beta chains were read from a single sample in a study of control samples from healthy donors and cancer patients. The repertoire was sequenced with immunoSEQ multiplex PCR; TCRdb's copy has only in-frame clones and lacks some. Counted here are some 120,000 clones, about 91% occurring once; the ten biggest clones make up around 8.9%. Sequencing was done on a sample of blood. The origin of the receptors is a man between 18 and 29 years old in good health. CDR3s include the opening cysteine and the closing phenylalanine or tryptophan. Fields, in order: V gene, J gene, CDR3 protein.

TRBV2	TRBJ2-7	CASRRGQGFYEQYF
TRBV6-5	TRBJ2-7	CASSPQVPNEQYF
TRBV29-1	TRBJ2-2	CSVEKMSGGRAGELFF
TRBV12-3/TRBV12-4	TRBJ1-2	CASSLVAADGYTF
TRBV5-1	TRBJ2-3	CASSLFAGTDTQYF
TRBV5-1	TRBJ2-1	CASSSAGEPYNEQFF
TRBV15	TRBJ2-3	CATSRDRASGGAVDTQYF
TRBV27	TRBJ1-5	CASSLGGRVNQPQHF
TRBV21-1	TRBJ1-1	CASSKEESMNTEAFF
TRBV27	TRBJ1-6	CASRRALTGSPLHF
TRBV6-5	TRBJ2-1	CASSYGRGSYNEQFF
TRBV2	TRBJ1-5	CASRGTGYQPQHF
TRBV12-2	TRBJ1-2	CASRLRDRGGYTF
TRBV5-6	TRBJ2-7	CASSFGGQSYEQYF
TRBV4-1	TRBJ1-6	CASSQQGSYNSPLHF
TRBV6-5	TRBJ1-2	CASSFTDGGRNYGYTF
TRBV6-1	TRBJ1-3	CASSEWEGSSGNTIYF
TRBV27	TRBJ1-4	CASRYKYGKLFF
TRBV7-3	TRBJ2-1	CASSLSSGGRGNEQFF
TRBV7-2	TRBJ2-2	CASSSGGNTGELFF
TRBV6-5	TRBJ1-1	CASSPTGSEAFF
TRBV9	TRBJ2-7	CASSRDYGEQYF
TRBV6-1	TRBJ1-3	CASSEVPDGGNTIYF
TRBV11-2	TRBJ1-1	CASSLLRNTEAFF
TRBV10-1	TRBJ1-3	CASSLDTSGNTIYF
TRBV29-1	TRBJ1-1	CSGGSPGFANTEAFF